Each of the 32 T cell receptor beta chains below was sequenced from the same sample in a study of yellow fever vaccine responses in identical twins. TCRdb re-called the RT-PCR reads through MiXCR, storing one row per CDR3 protein. Among approximately 210 distinct CDR3 sequences listed, about 60% were seen once. This material consisted of T cells from blood (PBMCs), unsorted or a sorted subset (not recorded which), taken before or after yellow fever vaccination (not recorded which). These receptor sequences come from a female donor who received the yellow fever vaccine.

The chain is built from TRBV4-1 and TRBJ1-1; 8 nucleotides line up with TRBD1. CDR1 is MGHRA and CDR2 is YSYEKL in the germline V gene. The CDR3 totals 15 residues. V was pared by 0 bases and J by 5 bases, with 5 bases of the junction left unmatched. The CDR3 DNA is TGCGCCAGCAGCCAAGATGACAGGGGTGGGACTGAAGCTTTCTTT. Amino acids: CASSQDDRGGTEAFF.

V usage is TRBV21-1 and J usage is TRBJ2-1. TRBV21-1 is annotated as a pseudogene. This CDR3 is built from 15 residues. This chain's CDR3 is CASSSRGSSYNEQFF. The CDR3 region has the DNA TGTGCCAGCAGCTCTCGGGGGAGCTCCTACAATGAGCAGTTCTTC.

This clonotype has more than one count but fewer than ten. The J gene is TRBJ1-1, the V gene TRBV4-1; the match to TRBD1 covers 7 bases. Germline values: CDR1 MGHRA, CDR2 YSYEKL. CDR3 size: 15 residues. V was clipped by 3 bases and J by 4 bases; unmatched bases: 8. The CDR3 is CASSHPGGGGTEAFF. For the CDR3, the DNA is TGCGCCAGCAGCCACCCAGGAGGGGGCGGCACTGAAGCTTTCTTT.

The J gene is TRBJ1-1, the V gene TRBV9; tentatively, D is TRBD1 (5 bases). The CDR3 is 12 residues long. V dropped 4 bases and J dropped 8 bases, with 12 bases sitting between them. CDR1 and CDR2 (germline): SGDLS, YYNGEE. In DNA, the CDR3 is TGTGCCAGCAGCAAAGGGGTGGGGGAAGCTTTCTTT. Translated, it gives CASSKGVGEAFF.

The chain combines TRBV6-1 with TRBJ2-1; weak D call: TRBD1 (5 bases). V lost 3 bases, J lost 4 bases, and 10 bases lay in between. Germline loops: CDR1 MNHNS, CDR2 SASEGT. The CDR3 sequence is 14 residues long. In DNA form, the CDR3 reads TGTGCCAGCAGTGAGGATGGGGCTTACAATGAGCAGTTCTTC. It encodes CASSEDGAYNEQFF.

This clonotype turned up a few times. The V call is TRBV10-3, the J call TRBJ1-3; D call uncertain. V lost 6 bases and J 0 bases, leaving 9 bases between the germline ends. This CDR3 has 14 residues. In germline, CDR1 is ENHRY, CDR2 SYGVKD. The CDR3 bases are TGTGCCATCAGGAGGGTCTACTCTGGAAACACCATATATTTT. Translated, it gives CAIRRVYSGNTIYF.

The chain joins TRBV7-6 to TRBJ1-1; D not certain. The germline V and J ends were trimmed by 5 bases and 5 bases, with 6 bases remaining between them. Per germline, CDR1 SGHVS and CDR2 FNYEAQ. This CDR3 region has 11 residues. CDR3 bases: TGTGCCAGCAGCACCGGGACTGAAGCTTTCTTT. It translates to CASSTGTEAFF.

The V and J genes are TRBV10-1 and TRBJ1-2; D is possibly TRBD1 (5 bases). Trimming removed 4 bases from V and 1 base from J, with 22 bases in between. The CDR3 extends over 18 amino acids. Germline V gene lookup returns CDR1 WNHNN and CDR2 SYGVQD (reference sequence). CDR3 in amino acids: CASSAEGRVGNFNYGYTF. The CDR3 bases are TGCGCCAGCAGTGCCGAGGGGAGGGTAGGTAACTTTAACTATGGCTACACCTTC.

V and J are TRBV6-1 and TRBJ1-2; TRBD1 matches 8 bases. The trim removed 5 bases at V and 4 bases at J, leaving 9 bases unmatched. Germline V gene data show CDR1 as MNHNS and CDR2 as SASEGT. The CDR3 loop spans 15 amino acids. The CDR3 coding sequence is TGTGCCAGCAGTACCCTCGAGACAGGGGCCTATGGCTACACCTTC. It translates to CASSTLETGAYGYTF.

This chain links TRBV12-3 or TRBV12-4 with TRBJ1-1; TRBD1 matches 8 bases. Trimming removed 5 bases from V and 0 bases from J; junction bases left unmatched: 2. This CDR3 has 14 amino acids. In DNA, the CDR3 is TGTGCCAGCAGTCGGGACAGGCTGAACACTGAAGCTTTCTTT. Translation gives CASSRDRLNTEAFF.

The chain carries TRBV10-3 and TRBJ2-3, with D unresolved. CDR3 size: 15 residues. The ends were cut back, 0 bases at V and 2 bases at J, with 9 bases in the middle. CDR1 and CDR2 (germline): ENHRY, SYGVKD. CDR3 sequence reads: CAISESEQSTDTQYF. The CDR3 DNA is TGTGCCATCAGTGAGTCGGAACAATCCACAGATACGCAGTATTTT.

J is TRBJ2-1 and V is TRBV11-1; D gene unclear. Germline V lookup: CDR1 SGHAT, CDR2 FQDESV (reference sequence). The CDR3 loop spans 13 amino acids. Trimming removed 0 bases from V and 4 bases from J, with 4 bases in between. Written as DNA, the CDR3 is TGTGCCAGCAGCTTAGCCCCATACAATGAGCAGTTCTTC. Amino acid sequence: CASSLAPYNEQFF.

This CDR3 is CASSERAAYEQYV. The DNA of the CDR3 is TGCGCCAGCAGTGAGAGGGCAGCCTACGAGCAGTACGTC. The chain recombines TRBV10-1 with TRBJ2-7; the D is unclear. Per the germline V gene, CDR1 is WNHNN and CDR2 is SYGVQD (reference sequence). CDR3 length: 13 amino acids. With 2 bases removed from V and 2 bases from J, the gap between germline ends came to 7 bases.

The chain joins TRBV27 to TRBJ2-5; tentative D call: TRBD2 (5 bases). There are 14 residues in the CDR3. Germline V lookup: CDR1 MNHEY, CDR2 SMNVEV (reference sequence). Trimming left V 1 base short and J 0 bases short, with 6 bases between. The CDR3 region has the DNA TGTGCCAGCAGTTTATACGGGGACCAAGAGACCCAGTACTTC. It yields the protein CASSLYGDQETQYF.

The sample holds a few counts of this clonotype. The chain joins TRBV6-1 to TRBJ1-1; D remains ambiguous. Trimming took off 2 bases at V and 4 bases at J, with 8 bases between the two ends. The germline V gene has CDR1 MNHNS and CDR2 SASEGT. CDR3 size: 13 residues. The CDR3 DNA sequence: TGTGCCAGCAGTGAAAGGGAAGGCACTGAAGCTTTCTTT. It is translated as CASSEREGTEAFF.

This clonotype was recorded a few times. The V gene is TRBV30, the J gene TRBJ1-1, with 7 positions matching TRBD1. This CDR3 is 13 amino acids long. Unmatched junction bases numbered 4, after V lost 3 bases and J lost 3 bases. CDR1 GTSNPN and CDR2 SVGIG come from the germline V gene (reference sequence). Here the CDR3 DNA reads TGTGCCTGGAGCGTAACAGGGGACACTGAAGCTTTCTTT. Translating gives CAWSVTGDTEAFF.

There are a few counts of this clonotype. The chain joins TRBV4-3 to TRBJ2-1; D is possibly TRBD2 (6 bases). The V gene lost 0 bases and the J gene lost 7 bases, with 16 bases spanning the gap. This CDR3 contains 16 residues. CDR1 and CDR2 (germline): LGHNA, YSLEER. Here the CDR3 reads CASSQDDGSAGNEQFF. CDR3 bases: TGCGCCAGCAGCCAAGATGACGGGTCAGCGGGTAATGAGCAGTTCTTC.

V is TRBV7-6 and J is TRBJ1-1, with D hard to call. The CDR3 length is 14 residues. Germline lookup yields CDR1 SGHVS and CDR2 FNYEAQ. With 5 bases removed from V and 1 base from J, the gap between germline ends came to 11 bases. The CDR3 protein is CASSPPGRNTEAFF. The CDR3 DNA is TGTGCCAGCAGCCCGCCCGGACGGAACACTGAAGCTTTCTTT.

The rearrangement joins TRBV11-1 to TRBJ2-3; D not resolved. Trimming removed 5 bases from V and 0 bases from J, with 12 bases in between. The length of the CDR3 is 15 residues. Germline V lookup: CDR1 SGHAT, CDR2 FQDESV (reference sequence). For the CDR3, the DNA is TGTGCCAGCAGCATCGGCCTGGGAAGCACAGATACGCAGTATTTT. Its translation: CASSIGLGSTDTQYF.

In this sample, this clonotype turned up a few times. This chain joins TRBV7-6 and TRBJ1-1; D remains ambiguous. Trimming took 0 bases from V and 5 from J, leaving 7 bases between them. Germline V CDR1 and CDR2: SGHVS, FNYEAQ. This CDR3 contains 13 residues. CDR3 nucleotide sequence: TGTGCCAGCAGCTTAGCGCTGGGGACTGAAGCTTTCTTT. Protein product: CASSLALGTEAFF. The full variable domain, completed using reference TRBV7-6 and TRBJ1-1, is GAGVSQSPRYKVTKRGQDVALRCDPISGHVSLYWYRQALGQGPEFLTYFNYEAQQDKSGLPNDRFSAERPEGSISTLTIQRTEQRDSAMYRCASSLALGTEAFFGQGTRLTVV.

V usage is TRBV4-2 and J usage is TRBJ2-7, with no clear D. The CDR3 consists of 16 residues. The germline V and J ends were trimmed by 0 bases and 0 bases, with 12 bases remaining between them. The germline V gene has CDR1 LGHNA and CDR2 YNFKEQ. The chain's CDR3 is CASSQDRSTASYEQYF. As DNA, the CDR3 is TGTGCCAGCAGCCAAGATCGATCAACCGCCTCCTACGAGCAGTACTTC.

This clonotype was observed a few times. This chain joins TRBV4-1 and TRBJ1-1; 8 bases are a match to TRBD1. V shed 7 bases and J 0 bases; nucleotides not matched to a gene: 4. The CDR3 is 14 amino acids. Germline-derived CDR1 and CDR2 are MGHRA and YSYEKL. CDR3 nucleotides: TGCGCCAGCACACCAGGGGGCTTGAACACTGAAGCTTTCTTT. Residues: CASTPGGLNTEAFF.

This clonotype has only a few counts. The chain carries TRBV4-3 and TRBJ2-2; possibly TRBD2 for D (5 bases). Germline lookup yields CDR1 LGHNA and CDR2 YSLEER. Trimming pared 0 bases from V and 4 bases from J, leaving 6 bases between. This CDR3 contains 14 residues. DNA of the CDR3: TGCGCCAGCAGCCAAGAAAGCGGCACCGGGGAGCTGTTTTTT. This sequence encodes CASSQESGTGELFF.

The chain uses TRBV25-1 and TRBJ1-2, with D possibly being TRBD1 (5 bases). The length of the CDR3 is 13 residues. In germline, CDR1 is MGHDK, CDR2 SYGVNS. Between the trimmed V and J ends, which lost 10 bases and 4 bases, there was a span of 16 bases. DNA of the CDR3: TGTGCCACCTGGGGCGGAACCTCCTATGGCTACACCTTC. It yields the protein CATWGGTSYGYTF.

This clonotype has just a few counts. This sequence joins TRBV11-1 and TRBJ1-1, with D possibly matching TRBD1 (5 bases). Looked up from germline, CDR1 is SGHAT and CDR2 is FQDESV (reference sequence). V was cut by 5 bases and J by 0 bases, with 19 bases left in between. The CDR3 is 17 residues long. The CDR3 loop reads CASSRGAGDNLNTEAFF. CDR3 DNA sequence: TGTGCCAGCAGCCGCGGGGCAGGAGATAATTTGAACACTGAAGCTTTCTTT. The whole variable domain, remainder taken from reference TRBV11-1 and TRBJ1-1, is EAEVAQSPRYKITEKSQAVAFWCDPISGHATLYWYRQILGQGPELLVQFQDESVVDDSQLPKDRFSAERLKGVDSTLKIQPAELGDSAMYLCASSRGAGDNLNTEAFFGQGTRLTVV.

This clonotype appeared a single time. The junction differs from germline at one of its ends, possibly a read error. J is TRBJ1-4 and V is TRBV15, with D hard to call. CDR1 LNHNV and CDR2 YYDKDF come from the germline V gene (reference sequence). This CDR3 region has 14 residues. CDR3 amino acids: CATSRDGPNEKLFF. The CDR3 nucleotides read TGTGCCACCAGCAGAGACGGACCTAACGAAAAACTGTTTTTT. The full variable domain, in which reference TRBV15 and TRBJ1-4 provide the parts outside the CDR3, is DAMVIQNPRYQVTQFGKPVTLSCSQTLNHNVMYWYQQKSSQAPKLLFHYYDKDFNNEADTPDNFQSRRPNTSFCFLDIRSPGLGDTAMYLCATSRDGPNEKLFFGSGTQLSVL.

The V and J genes are TRBV15 and TRBJ2-1; no clear D gene. V was shortened by 1 base and J by 8 bases, with 21 bases between the two germline ends. Germline V lookup: CDR1 LNHNV, CDR2 YYDKDF (reference sequence). The CDR3 contains 17 residues. The CDR3 DNA reads as TGTGCCACCAGCAGAGTGAGGTCGTCTACCGAAGGTGATGAGCAGTTCTTC. It yields the protein CATSRVRSSTEGDEQFF.

The gene calls are TRBV2 and TRBJ2-5, with 9 nucleotides matching TRBD2. This CDR3 is built from 17 residues. CDR1 is SNHLY and CDR2 is FYNNEI in the germline V gene. J was trimmed by 2 bases and V by 5 bases; bases with no gene match: 12. The CDR3 is CASSYPWRGGIQETQYF. The CDR3 DNA sequence: TGTGCCAGCAGTTACCCCTGGCGGGGGGGAATTCAAGAGACCCAGTACTTC.

To note about this clonotype: A read error may account for a junction end that differs from germline. This chain links TRBV10-1 with TRBJ2-3, with 9 bases identical to TRBD1. Germline-derived CDR1 and CDR2 are WNHNN and SYGVQD (reference sequence). The CDR3 extends over 15 amino acids. This CDR3 is CASSEPGQGTDRQYF. DNA of the CDR3: TGCGCCAGCAGTGAGCCCGGACAGGGGACAGATAGGCAGTATTTT.

This chain joins TRBV7-3 and TRBJ2-1, with 7 positions matching TRBD2. The V and J ends lost 5 bases and 8 bases, in that order; junction bases with no gene match: 6. Germline loops: CDR1 SGHTA, CDR2 FQGTGA. This CDR3 contains 13 residues. The CDR3 region is CASSPGTTYEQFF. CDR3 in DNA: TGTGCCAGCAGCCCCGGGACTACCTATGAGCAGTTCTTC.

The rearrangement links TRBV4-3 to TRBJ1-1; TRBD1 might be the D (5 bases). The CDR3 contains 14 residues. CDR1 is LGHNA and CDR2 is YSLEER in the germline V gene. V was clipped by 1 base and J by 7 bases, with 13 bases between them. CDR3 sequence reads: CASSQGLRDLEAFF. Here the CDR3 DNA reads TGCGCCAGCAGCCAAGGTCTAAGGGACCTTGAAGCTTTCTTT.

This chain links TRBV4-1 with TRBJ1-2; D gene unclear. Germline-derived CDR1 and CDR2 are MGHRA and YSYEKL. This CDR3 is built from 14 residues. The germline V and J ends were trimmed by 0 bases and 6 bases, with 11 bases remaining between them. CDR3: CASSQDPGKDGYTF. CDR3 nucleotides: TGCGCCAGCAGCCAAGATCCGGGGAAGGATGGCTACACCTTC.